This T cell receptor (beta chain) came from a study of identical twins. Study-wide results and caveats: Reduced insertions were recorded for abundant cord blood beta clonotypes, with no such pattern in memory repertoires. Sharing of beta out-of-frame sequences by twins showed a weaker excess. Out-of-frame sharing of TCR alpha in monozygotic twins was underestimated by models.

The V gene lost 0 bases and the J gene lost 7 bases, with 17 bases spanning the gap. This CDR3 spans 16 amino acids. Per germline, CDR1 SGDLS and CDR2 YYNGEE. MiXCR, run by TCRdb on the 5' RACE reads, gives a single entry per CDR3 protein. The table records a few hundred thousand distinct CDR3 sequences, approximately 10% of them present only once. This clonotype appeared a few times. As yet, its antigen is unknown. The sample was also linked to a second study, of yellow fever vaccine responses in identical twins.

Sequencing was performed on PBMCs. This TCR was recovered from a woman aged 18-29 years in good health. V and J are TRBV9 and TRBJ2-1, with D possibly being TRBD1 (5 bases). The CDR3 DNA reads TGTGCCAGCAGCGTAGCCCTGGATCAGGGTACAAATGAGCAGTTCTTC. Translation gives CASSVALDQGTNEQFF.